Presented here are 5 T cell receptor beta chains from one specimen sequenced in a study of T cell responses to AZD1222 COVID-19 vaccine. The data were produced by immunoSEQ multiplex PCR, yet TCRdb's version contains in-frame clones alone and is incomplete. The profile shows approximately 220,000 clones, under 95% of them singletons. The specimen comprised peripheral blood, sampled on day 0 of MenACWY control vaccination. These receptors came from an adult in good health.

The J gene is TRBJ1-2, the V gene TRBV30; D not certain. V was pared by 4 bases and J by 8 bases, with 23 bases between. In germline, CDR1 is GTSNPN, CDR2 SVGIG (reference sequence). The CDR3 length is 15 residues. CDR3 nucleotides: TGTGCCTGGACAATGCGGGCAGATCCTCCTGGGGGCTACACCTTC. It encodes CAWTMRADPPGGYTF.

This chain joins TRBV5-1 and TRBJ1-5, with D tentatively TRBD1 (5 bases). The CDR3 extends over 13 amino acids. Germline assignment: CDR1 SGHRS and CDR2 YFSETQ. V lost 5 bases and J lost 5, with 11 bases in between. The CDR3 loop is CASRQGSDQPQHF. In DNA form, the CDR3 reads TGCGCCAGCAGGCAGGGTTCGGATCAGCCCCAGCATTTT.

This chain joins TRBV2 and TRBJ1-5; D is ambiguous. Germline CDR1 reads SNHLY; CDR2 reads FYNNEI. The CDR3 totals 15 residues. V was trimmed by 3 bases and J by 2 bases, leaving 11 bases between them. CDR3: CASSERTGGNQPQHF. DNA of the CDR3: TGTGCCAGCAGTGAGAGGACCGGGGGCAATCAGCCCCAGCATTTT.

J is TRBJ2-7 and V is TRBV5-1; D unclear. Deletions cut 0 bases from V and 5 bases from J, with 9 bases between. Germline V CDR1 and CDR2: SGHRS, YFSETQ. The CDR3 sequence is 13 residues long. CDR3 region: CASSLAVRNEQYF. The CDR3 nucleotides read TGCGCCAGCAGCTTGGCGGTTCGGAACGAGCAGTACTTC.

V is TRBV5-1 and J is TRBJ1-1; D gene ambiguous. The V end was cut by 6 bases, the J end by 7 bases, with 4 bases between. The CDR3 is 9 amino acids. From germline, CDR1 is SGHRS and CDR2 YFSETQ. The CDR3 region has the DNA TGCGCCAGCAAAAATGAAGCTTTCTTT. It translates to CASKNEAFF. Full variable domain (outside the CDR3, taken from reference TRBV5-1 and TRBJ1-1): KAGVTQTPRYLIKTRGQQVTLSCSPISGHRSVSWYQQTPGQGLQFLFEYFSETQRNKGNFPGRFSGRQFSNSRSEMNVSTLELGDSALYLCASKNEAFFGQGTRLTVV.